What follows describes a single T cell receptor beta chain. Its antigen is currently unknown. The data derive from a study of T cell responses to AZD1222 COVID-19 vaccine. Measured with immunoSEQ multiplex PCR; TCRdb has only the in-frame clones, and not every one. The repertoire holds fewer than 200,000 clones, with 88% as singletons. Study findings and constraints: Scientists sampled the repertoires only once the peak T cell response had passed. A rise in Spike-specific TCR breadth and depth followed two AZD1222 doses. Among spike-specific TCRs, nearly half reportedly target unmutated variant regions. Clonal diversity was possibly underestimated, and the donors were mostly white British, with more females.

Sequenced here: peripheral blood, sampled on day 0 of AZD1222 vaccination. This receptor was obtained from an adult in good health.

This CDR3 is CASSLVTSSQETQYF. In DNA form, the CDR3 reads TGTGCCAGCAGCTTAGTGACTAGCAGTCAAGAGACCCAGTACTTC. The J gene is TRBJ2-5, the V gene TRBV7-9, with TRBD2 matching over 7 bases. This CDR3 is 15 amino acids long. V dropped 1 base and J dropped 2; count of bases not matched to a gene: 4. CDR1 is SEHNR, CDR2 FQNEAQ, per germline (reference sequence). Looking up the rest from reference TRBV7-9 and TRBJ2-5 gives the full variable domain: DTGVSQNPRHKITKRGQNVTFRCDPISEHNRLYWYRQTLGQGPEFLTYFQNEAQLEKSRLLSDRFSAERPKGSFSTLEIQRTEQGDSAMYLCASSLVTSSQETQYFGPGTRLLVL.